These 15 T cell receptor beta chains were all obtained from the same sample, sequenced in a study of control samples from healthy donors and cancer patients. Clones were sequenced by immunoSEQ multiplex PCR, and TCRdb holds only the in-frame ones, with some missing. The sample includes roughly 76,000 clones, 93% of them seen just once. Sequencing was performed on PBMCs. Receptors originate from a woman between 35 and 50 years old with lung cancer.

The genes are TRBV4-2 and TRBJ2-3; 11 nucleotides agree with TRBD2. The CDR3 extends over 16 amino acids. Germline-derived CDR1 and CDR2 are LGHNA and YNFKEQ. Germline trimming cut 4 bases from V and 2 bases from J; bases unmatched to any gene: 5. CDR3 nucleotide sequence: TGTGCCAGCAGCCTTAAGACTAGCGGGGACACAGATACGCAGTATTTT. Translation gives CASSLKTSGDTDTQYF.

In this sample, this clone turned up once. This chain connects TRBV6-5 to TRBJ1-1, with D unclear. The CDR3 spans 14 residues. V was cut by 2 bases and J by 2 bases, with 9 bases left in between. Germline V gives CDR1 MNHEY, CDR2 SVGAGI. The CDR3 region has the DNA TGTGCCAGCAGTTACAGGACGGGCAACACTGAAGCTTTCTTT. Translated, it gives CASSYRTGNTEAFF.

The chain uses TRBV28 and TRBJ1-4; a weak D match, TRBD1 (6 bases). In germline, CDR1 is MDHEN, CDR2 SYDVKM. The CDR3 sequence is 14 residues long. V lost 7 bases, J lost 7 bases, and 16 bases lay in between. The DNA for the CDR3 is TGTGCCAGCATCCCAAGTCTAGGGGGTGAAAAACTGTTTTTT. Translation: CASIPSLGGEKLFF.

The rearrangement uses TRBV7-9 and TRBJ1-1, with a weak D call TRBD1 (5 bases). Trimming cost V 6 bases and J 1 base, with 27 bases left between them. Germline loops: CDR1 SEHNR, CDR2 FQNEAQ (reference sequence). CDR3 size: 19 residues. CDR3 coding DNA: TGTGCCAGCAGTAGCTCCGAGGGGAGGGCTCGAGGAGGGAACACTGAAGCTTTCTTT. Amino acids: CASSSSEGRARGGNTEAFF.

The J gene is TRBJ2-1, the V gene TRBV5-6; perhaps TRBD2 as D (7 bases). CDR1 is SGHDT, CDR2 YYEEEE, per germline. The V gene lost 5 bases and the J gene lost 3 bases, with 12 bases spanning the gap. This CDR3 contains 14 residues. For the CDR3, the DNA is TGTGCCAGCAGGCCGGGGGGCCTCTACAATGAGCAGTTCTTC. Its translation is CASRPGGLYNEQFF.

This chain uses TRBV9 with TRBJ1-1; possible D gene TRBD1, 5 bases. Germline loops: CDR1 SGDLS, CDR2 YYNGEE. There are 14 residues in the CDR3. V was cut by 4 bases and J by 5 bases, with 15 bases left in between. This CDR3 reads CASSLQEFSTEAFF. In DNA, the CDR3 is TGTGCCAGCAGCTTACAGGAATTTAGTACTGAAGCTTTCTTT.

The CDR3 DNA reads TGTGCCAGCAGTTGGGGGGACAGGAGGGACACTGAAGCTTTCTTT. Residues: CASSWGDRRDTEAFF. The gene calls are TRBV6-5 and TRBJ1-1; TRBD1 matches 8 bases. CDR1 is MNHEY, CDR2 SVGAGI, per germline. The CDR3 has 15 amino acids. V lost 4 bases, J lost 3 bases, and 7 bases stayed unmatched.

This rearrangement joins TRBV28 to TRBJ1-6, with TRBD1 matching over 9 bases. J was trimmed by 10 bases and V by 7 bases; bases with no gene match: 11. The V gene's germline CDR1 is MDHEN and CDR2 SYDVKM. This CDR3 comprises 15 residues. In nucleotides, the CDR3 is TGTGCCAGCATCCCCGGGACAGGGAGGATGTCACCCCTCCACTTT. Translated: CASIPGTGRMSPLHF.

The chain has TRBV9 and TRBJ1-3; D not resolved. The CDR3 covers 14 residues. CDR1 SGDLS and CDR2 YYNGEE come from the germline V gene. V was clipped by 3 bases and J by 0 bases, with 7 bases between them. The CDR3 sequence: CASSGPLSGNTIYF. In nucleotides, the CDR3 is TGTGCCAGCAGCGGCCCTCTCTCTGGAAACACCATATATTTT.

This chain links TRBV6-1 with TRBJ1-1, with D perhaps matching TRBD1 (6 bases). This CDR3 has 13 amino acids. V was trimmed by 0 bases and J by 6 bases, leaving 8 bases between them. The V gene's germline CDR1 is MNHNS and CDR2 SASEGT. The DNA for the CDR3 is TGTGCCAGCAGTGAAGCGGGGGGCCCTGAAGCTTTCTTT. This gives the protein CASSEAGGPEAFF.

The chain is built from TRBV28 and TRBJ2-7; weak D call: TRBD1 (6 bases). The CDR3 totals 15 residues. Deletions cut 7 bases from V and 3 bases from J, with 19 bases between. The V gene's germline CDR1 is MDHEN and CDR2 SYDVKM. The CDR3 nucleotides read TGTGCCAGCACCTCCCCCCGGGACACGAACTACGAGCAGTACTTC. Translated: CASTSPRDTNYEQYF.

This chain uses TRBV15 with TRBJ2-7, with D unclear. The CDR3 extends over 14 amino acids. The germline V and J ends were trimmed by 0 bases and 3 bases, with 9 bases remaining between them. Looked up from germline, CDR1 is LNHNV and CDR2 is YYDKDF (reference sequence). The CDR3 DNA sequence: TGTGCCACCAGCAGAGATGGTCAGAGCTACGAGCAGTACTTC. Protein sequence: CATSRDGQSYEQYF.

This chain uses TRBV19 with TRBJ2-7, with TRBD1 matching over 9 bases. Trimming at V came to 5 bases and at J to 5 bases, leaving 7 bases not matched to a gene. Germline loops: CDR1 LNHDA, CDR2 SQIVND (reference sequence). This CDR3 is 14 amino acids long. The CDR3 here is CASSLGQGGNEQYF. Here the CDR3 DNA reads TGTGCCAGTAGTTTGGGACAGGGAGGGAACGAGCAGTACTTC.

The V call is TRBV6-5, the J call TRBJ1-2, with 8 bases aligning to TRBD1. From germline, CDR1 is MNHEY and CDR2 SVGAGI. This CDR3 spans 13 amino acids. V lost 6 bases, J lost 6 bases, and 6 bases stayed unmatched. CDR3 DNA: TGTGCCAGCAGCCCAGGGGGCTATGATGGCTACACCTTC. As protein: CASSPGGYDGYTF.

The chain employs TRBV12-5 and TRBJ1-6, with D possibly being TRBD1 (5 bases). In germline, CDR1 is LGHNT, CDR2 FRNRAP. This CDR3 region has 14 residues. Trimming stripped 6 bases from V and 6 bases from J, with 12 bases between. Written as DNA, the CDR3 is TGTGCTAGTGGACTGACAGCGGTTAATTCACCCCTCCACTTT. Protein sequence: CASGLTAVNSPLHF. The complete variable domain, with remaining parts taken from reference TRBV12-5 and TRBJ1-6, reads DARVTQTPRHKVTEMGQEVTMRCQPILGHNTVFWYRQTMMQGLELLAYFRNRAPLDDSGMPKDRFSAEMPDATLATLKIQPSEPRDSAVYFCASGLTAVNSPLHFGNGTRLTVT.